This TCR beta chain comes out of a study of shared clonotypes between healthy human individuals (dated by TCRdb to the early 2020s). As for the study more broadly: A few men and a couple of women, aged 18 to 49 years, made up the cohort. The study deeply sequenced blood TCR repertoires of five healthy adults to estimate repertoire size and the extent of clonotype sharing between individuals. For each donor, three plates each were used for CD4 naive and CD4 memory, two plates were used for CD8 naive, and one plate was used for CD8 memory. Libraries were prepared and TCR repertoires were sequenced by different laboratories using diverse techniques, in order to increase sequencing depth and limit assay-specific biases. Each donor's leukapheresis produced roughly between roughly 0.9 and 9 billion PBMCs.

In regard to this clone: The target of this receptor is not known. Qualities for individual bases were not recorded, and no much larger clone is one base off. The sample contains more than one DNA sequence encoding this CDR3.

Using the deep immunoSEQ assay, TCR CDR3 regions were amplified from genomic DNA by multiplex PCR. For each cell subset, the extracted genomic DNA was distributed evenly across all wells of several immunoSEQ 96-well plates, and each plate served as one replicate. Each replicate PCR for sorted subsets received around 200 ng genomic DNA, equal to around 32,000 T cell genomes. Purified libraries were measured with a Qubit 3.0 fluorometer, size-checked on a Bioanalyzer 2100, and measured again with the KAPA Library Quantification kit. Each immunoSEQ 96-well plate was sequenced on its own single-read 150-cycle Illumina NextSeq 550 flow cell. On the authors' methods: Because the immunoSEQ output included only junctional sequences and no quality scores, the filtering could not be the same as the filtering used for full-length reads. To assign V/J genes and CDR3, sequences were annotated against IMGT germline references using PyIR, a Python wrapper for IgBLAST v1.9. Reads with weak V/J assignments (E-value above 1e-6), missing CDR3, stop codons, out-of-frame junctions, or ambiguous translated residues were removed. V3J clonotypes were defined as sequences sharing the same inferred V gene, J gene, and CDR3 amino acid sequence. Percentage overlap between repertoires was computed as shared unique clonotypes divided by the size of the smaller repertoire. RTK rarefaction, the Chao1 estimator, and Recon v2.1 estimates of unobserved clonotypes were used to assess repertoire richness. Generation probabilities were computed with OLGA for all TCRbeta clonotypes obtained by the gDNA method from several donors. TCRdb provides this immuneACCESS table in a form limited to in-frame rearrangements. Some clones are lacking; in checked studies, under half of them reflect an unresolved V gene, and why the rest are absent is not known. V, J and clone size derive from that table, while D and trimming were established from the DNA sequence. The sample profile shows millions of clones; 85% to 95% of them were found once. Jointly, the top ten make up around 0.14% of the sample.

Donors were healthy HIV-negative adults with no recently reported acute infections or vaccinations. Only Caucasian adults living in Nashville, Tennessee, USA were represented among the donors. CD4+ T cells were enriched by magnetic negative selection, after which naive cells were positively selected on CD45RA and the negative fraction was taken as the memory subset. After blood collection by leukapheresis, PBMCs were isolated using Ficoll-Histopaque density gradient centrifugation and then cryopreserved in the vapor phase of liquid nitrogen. Analytical flow cytometry was used to check the purity and quantity of each magnetically sorted T cell population. From each sorted fraction, genomic DNA was isolated and quantified by UV absorbance on a Nanodrop 2000c. The germline V gene encodes CDR1 MDHEN and CDR2 SYDVKM. There are 13 amino acids in the CDR3, from cysteine to phenylalanine inclusive. The CDR3 DNA has 39 bases and is translated from base 1. A distance of 14 bases separates the germline ends of V and J, which lose 7 bases and 7 bases respectively.

General study outcomes and caveats: The genetic and exposure-history diversity represented was limited by the small number of donors. Larger estimated clonotype richness was generally found for naive subsets than for memory subsets. Only blood was sampled, and tissue TCR repertoires likely differ from those in blood. Higher generation probabilities were observed for clonotypes shared by all four sorted-subset donors than for non-shared clonotypes. Pairwise subsampling indicated that sequencing depth was expected to affect the degree of clonotype sharing among donors. When a handful of donors were compared, the shared fraction of clonotypes was around 5% for naive CD4, over 3% for naive CD8, 2.3% for memory CD4, and 0.35% to 0.4% for memory CD8. Rarefaction of sorted-subset datasets indicated incomplete sequencing despite the large sequencing depth.

The specimen sequenced was naive CD4+ T cells sorted from blood. The cell subset or site label corresponds to: CD45RA+ positively selected. This sequence was found in a man aged 18 to 30 in good health. The sequence is built from TRBV28 and TRBJ1-5; tentative D gene TRBD1, with 5 bases matching. CDR3 reads: CASTLGGGQPQHF. DNA sequence: TGTGCCAGCACCTTAGGTGGGGGGCAGCCCCAGCATTTT.